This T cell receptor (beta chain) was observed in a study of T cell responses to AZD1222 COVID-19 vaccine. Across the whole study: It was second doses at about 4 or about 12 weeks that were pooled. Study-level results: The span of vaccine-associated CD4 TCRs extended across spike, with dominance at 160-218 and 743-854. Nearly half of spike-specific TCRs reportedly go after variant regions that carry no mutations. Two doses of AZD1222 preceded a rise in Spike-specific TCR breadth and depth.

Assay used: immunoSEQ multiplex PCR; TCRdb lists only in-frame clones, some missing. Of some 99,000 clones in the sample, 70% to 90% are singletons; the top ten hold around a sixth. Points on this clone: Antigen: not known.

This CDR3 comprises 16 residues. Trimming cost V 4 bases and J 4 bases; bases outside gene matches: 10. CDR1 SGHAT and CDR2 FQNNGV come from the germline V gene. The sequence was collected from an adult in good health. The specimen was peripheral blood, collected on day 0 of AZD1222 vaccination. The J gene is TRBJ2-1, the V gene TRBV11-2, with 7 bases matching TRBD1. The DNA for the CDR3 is TGTGCCAGCAGCTCCGGGGACAGAACTCTATACAATGAGCAGTTCTTC. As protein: CASSSGDRTLYNEQFF.